Listed below are T cell receptor beta chains from one sample, sequenced in a study of blood T cell repertoires in COVID-19. TCRdb's table, derived via immunoSEQ multiplex PCR, lists solely in-frame clones and lacks some. This sample yields 130,000 to 150,000 clones, of which about 89% are seen a single time; around 40% belongs to the top ten. Sample: peripheral blood. These receptors all come from a man aged 45-65 years who had recovered from COVID-19. CDR3s include the opening cysteine and the closing phenylalanine or tryptophan. The D gene is left open where the match is weak. For some rows the clone size is stated as once, few or many, or as a class when expanded; others skip it.

D,J,size,V,CDR3,DNA
-,TRBJ1-4,once,TRBV10-1,CASSPDSNEKLFF,TGCGCCAGCAGCCCGGACAGTAATGAAAAACTGTTTTTT
TRBD2,TRBJ2-5,few,TRBV6-2/TRBV6-3,CASSYPRRGQETQYF,TGTGCCAGCAGTTACCCGAGGCGGGGGCAAGAGACCCAGTACTTC
-,TRBJ1-5,-,TRBV29-1,CSVEVGKGDNQPQHF,TGCAGCGTTGAAGTTGGAAAGGGGGACAATCAGCCCCAGCATTTT
-,TRBJ1-1,-,TRBV5-1,CASSLETAPWTEAFF,TGCGCCAGCAGCTTGGAGACAGCCCCTTGGACTGAAGCTTTCTTT
-,TRBJ2-4,-,TRBV5-1,CASSLVGAGAKNIQYF,TGCGCCAGCAGCTTGGTTGGGGCCGGGGCCAAAAACATTCAGTACTTC
TRBD1,TRBJ1-5,-,TRBV4-2,CASSQVQGGQPQHF,TGTGCCAGCAGCCAAGTACAGGGGGGACAGCCCCAGCATTTT
-,TRBJ1-5,many,TRBV15,CATSIQRANQPQHF,TGTGCCACCAGCATCCAGCGGGCTAATCAGCCCCAGCATTTT
TRBD1,TRBJ2-5,few,TRBV3-1/TRBV3-2,CASSQPTGGQETQYF,TGTGCCAGCAGCCAACCGACAGGGGGTCAAGAGACCCAGTACTTC
-,TRBJ2-5,-,TRBV7-2,CASSSYAGAGETQYF,TGTGCCAGCAGCTCCTACGCAGGGGCAGGGGAGACCCAGTACTTC
TRBD1,TRBJ2-7,-,TRBV6-6,CASRLGTGVGYEQYF,TGTGCCAGCAGACTAGGGACAGGGGTAGGCTACGAGCAGTACTTC
TRBD1,TRBJ1-1,-,TRBV7-9,CASSSYTGVNTEAFF,TGTGCCAGCAGCTCATATACAGGGGTGAACACTGAAGCTTTCTTT
-,TRBJ2-7,-,TRBV5-1,CASSLAGVVSAEQYF,TGCGCCAGCAGCTTGGCCGGGGTGGTGTCTGCCGAGCAGTACTTC
-,TRBJ2-3,-,TRBV6-6,CASSYTLRVTDTQYF,TGTGCCAGCAGTTACACCCTCCGGGTCACAGATACGCAGTATTTT
-,TRBJ2-5,-,TRBV4-3,CASSPETVPRSETQYF,TGCGCCAGCAGCCCAGAGACAGTTCCAAGGTCGGAGACCCAGTACTTC
TRBD2,TRBJ2-5,few,TRBV9,CASSVLAGGPWETQYF,TGTGCCAGCAGCGTTTTAGCGGGGGGGCCATGGGAGACCCAGTACTTC
-,TRBJ1-5,-,TRBV6-1,CASSEGRGERQPQHF,TGTGCCAGCAGTGAAGGTAGGGGCGAACGGCAGCCCCAGCATTTT
TRBD2,TRBJ2-3,few,TRBV6-4,CASSDSTGGRTDTQYF,TGTGCCAGCAGTGACTCAACGGGGGGGCGCACAGATACGCAGTATTTT
-,TRBJ2-1,-,TRBV19,CASSTSAGYSSNEQFF,TGTGCCAGTAGTACCTCCGCAGGGTATTCGTCCAATGAGCAGTTCTTC
TRBD2,TRBJ2-7,few,TRBV5-8,CASSLEVAGLFSYEQYF,TGTGCCAGCAGCTTGGAAGTAGCGGGGCTTTTCTCCTACGAGCAGTACTTC
TRBD1,TRBJ1-6,-,TRBV6-5,CASSSDRAYSPLHF,TGTGCCAGCAGTTCGGACAGGGCATATTCACCCCTCCACTTT
TRBD1,TRBJ1-3,few,TRBV18,CASLGQGTGNTIYF,TGTGCCAGCTTGGGACAGGGAACTGGAAACACCATATATTTT
-,TRBJ2-7,-,TRBV2,CASSQLASYEQYF,TGTGCCAGCAGTCAACTAGCATCCTACGAGCAGTACTTC
TRBD1,TRBJ1-1,-,TRBV3-1/TRBV3-2,CASSQERQGEAFF,TGTGCCAGCAGCCAAGAACGACAGGGTGAAGCTTTCTTT
TRBD1,TRBJ2-7,-,TRBV6-5,CASRNRQGFHEQYF,TGTGCCAGCAGAAACAGACAGGGTTTCCACGAGCAGTACTTC
TRBD1,TRBJ2-5,-,TRBV9,CANSPRQGRTETQYF,TGTGCCAACAGCCCGAGACAGGGGAGGACAGAGACCCAGTACTTC
-,TRBJ2-7,-,TRBV5-1,CASSLLPSTYEQYF,TGCGCCAGCAGCTTACTACCGTCCACCTACGAGCAGTACTTC
TRBD1,TRBJ1-1,-,TRBV12-3/TRBV12-4,CASSPGQALEAFF,TGTGCCAGCAGTCCGGGACAGGCCCTTGAAGCTTTCTTT
-,TRBJ2-1,-,TRBV9,CASSVSPGGPGSYNEQFF,TGTGCCAGCAGCGTATCTCCGGGGGGCCCCGGCTCCTACAATGAGCAGTTCTTC
-,TRBJ2-1,-,TRBV6-1,CASSEAGTPAPNEQFF,TGTGCCAGCAGTGAGGCCGGGACTCCGGCCCCCAATGAGCAGTTCTTC
TRBD2,TRBJ2-7,-,TRBV27,CASSLGGGREQYF,TGTGCCAGCAGTTTAGGGGGGGGGAGAGAGCAGTACTTC
-,TRBJ1-2,-,TRBV9,CASSARNTNYGYTF,TGTGCCAGCAGCGCTAGGAACACTAACTATGGCTACACCTTC
TRBD2,TRBJ2-3,-,TRBV5-4,CASSSGLAGYSTDTQYF,TGTGCCAGCAGCTCGGGACTAGCGGGGTATAGCACAGATACGCAGTATTTT
-,TRBJ1-1,-,TRBV6-2/TRBV6-3,CASSPLGGGTEAFF,TGTGCCAGCAGCCCTCTCGGAGGTGGCACTGAAGCTTTCTTT
-,TRBJ2-1,-,TRBV27,CASSYSQGFDNEQFF,TGTGCCAGCAGTTATTCACAGGGATTCGACAATGAGCAGTTCTTC
TRBD2,TRBJ2-2,-,TRBV9,CASSPRMTSGDTGELFF,TGTGCCAGCAGCCCCCGAATGACTAGCGGGGACACCGGGGAGCTGTTTTTT
TRBD1,TRBJ2-1,-,TRBV30,CAWRNPGQYNEQFF,TGTGCCTGGAGGAACCCGGGACAGTACAATGAGCAGTTCTTC
TRBD1,TRBJ1-1,-,TRBV6-2/TRBV6-3,CASSSTGGNTEAFF,TGTGCCAGCAGTAGTACAGGGGGGAACACTGAAGCTTTCTTT
TRBD2,TRBJ2-1,-,TRBV9,CASSSSSGGYNEQFF,TGTGCCAGCAGCTCCTCTAGCGGGGGATACAATGAGCAGTTCTTC
-,TRBJ1-5,-,TRBV7-2,CASSLGQGRFNQPQHF,TGTGCCAGCAGCTTAGGGCAGGGGCGTTTCAATCAGCCCCAGCATTTT
-,TRBJ2-2,-,TRBV9,CASSPTQSGELFF,TGTGCCAGCAGCCCCACCCAGTCGGGGGAGCTGTTTTTT
TRBD2,TRBJ2-1,-,TRBV9,CASSVAPGLANEQFF,TGTGCCAGCAGCGTAGCGCCGGGACTAGCAAATGAGCAGTTCTTC
TRBD1,TRBJ1-3,-,TRBV19,CASRKNTGVGNTIYF,TGTGCCAGTAGGAAAAACACAGGGGTTGGAAACACCATATATTTT
-,TRBJ2-5,-,TRBV3-1/TRBV3-2,CASSQVGVRISSETQYF,TGTGCCAGCAGCCAAGTGGGAGTCCGAATTTCTTCAGAGACCCAGTACTTC
TRBD2,TRBJ2-1,-,TRBV6-6,CASSYSSGGPYNEQFF,TGTGCCAGCAGTTACAGCAGCGGGGGCCCTTACAATGAGCAGTTCTTC
-,TRBJ2-3,-,TRBV12-3/TRBV12-4,CASKIQGRDTQYF,TGTGCCAGCAAAATACAGGGTCGGGATACGCAGTATTTT
-,TRBJ2-5,-,TRBV27,CASSRRVAETQYF,TGTGCCAGCTCCCGACGGGTAGCAGAGACCCAGTACTTC
TRBD1,TRBJ1-5,-,TRBV7-2,CASSVTGTRGNQPQHF,TGTGCCAGCAGCGTGACAGGGACGCGGGGCAATCAGCCCCAGCATTTT
-,TRBJ1-2,-,TRBV12-3/TRBV12-4,CASSLDRNYGYTF,TGTGCCAGCAGTTTAGACAGGAACTATGGCTACACCTTC
-,TRBJ1-5,-,TRBV6-1,CASSEDPGLKPQHF,TGTGCCAGCAGTGAAGATCCAGGGTTGAAGCCCCAGCATTTT
-,TRBJ1-1,-,TRBV7-6,CASSLPRGTSDTEAFF,TGTGCCAGCAGCTTGCCGAGGGGGACTAGCGATACTGAAGCTTTCTTT
-,TRBJ1-5,-,TRBV23-1,CASSQSRDQPQHF,TGCGCCAGCAGTCAATCGAGAGATCAGCCCCAGCATTTT
TRBD2,TRBJ2-3,-,TRBV2,CASTRTSGGGDTQYF,TGTGCCAGCACACGGACTAGCGGGGGCGGGGATACGCAGTATTTT